These 23 T cell receptor beta chains came from one sample sequenced in a study of blood T cell repertoires in COVID-19. Sequenced by immunoSEQ multiplex PCR; TCRdb stores in-frame clones only, minus some. Here the sample spans about 190,000 clones, around nine tenths being singletons. What was sequenced was peripheral blood. These receptor sequences come from a man younger than 30 with active or convalescent COVID-19.

This clone occurred a few times. The chain employs TRBV10-1 and TRBJ1-2; 8 nucleotides match TRBD1. Germline V gene data show CDR1 as WNHNN and CDR2 as SYGVQD (reference sequence). V lost 2 bases to trimming and J lost 8 bases; unmatched junction nucleotides: 10. The CDR3 is made up of 15 amino acids. The CDR3, as DNA: TGCGCCAGCAGTGAGCTGGAGACAGGGGCGGGCGGCTACACCTTC. Protein product: CASSELETGAGGYTF.

The chain combines TRBV27 with TRBJ1-1; D is perhaps TRBD1 (6 bases). Trimming removed 4 bases from V and 6 bases from J, with 18 bases in between. The CDR3 runs 15 residues. Germline V gene sequence: CDR1 MNHEY, CDR2 SMNVEV (reference sequence). CDR3 residues: CASSSTTGATSEAFF. CDR3 bases: TGTGCCAGCAGTTCTACGACAGGCGCTACCTCTGAAGCTTTCTTT.

This clone came up once. The CDR3 is CASNKDRASNQPQHF. Here the CDR3 DNA reads TGTGCCAGTAATAAAGACAGGGCTAGCAATCAGCCCCAGCATTTT. This chain joins TRBV19 and TRBJ1-5; 7 bases are a match to TRBD1. J was trimmed by 0 bases and V by 7 bases; bases with no gene match: 6. Germline V gene sequence: CDR1 LNHDA, CDR2 SQIVND (reference sequence). The CDR3 contains 15 residues.

V is TRBV7-8 and J is TRBJ2-3; 9 bases line up with TRBD2. Trimming cost V 1 base and J 6 bases; bases outside gene matches: 8. Germline V gene data show CDR1 as SGHVS and CDR2 as FQNEAQ. The CDR3 has 16 residues. The CDR3 spells CASSLVRLAGVDTQYF. CDR3 nucleotides: TGTGCCAGCAGCTTAGTTAGGTTAGCGGGGGTTGATACGCAGTATTTT. The full variable domain, with the rest looked up from reference TRBV7-8 and TRBJ2-3, is GAGVSQSPRYKVAKRGQDVALRCDPISGHVSLFWYQQALGQGPEFLTYFQNEAQLDKSGLPSDRFFAERPEGSVSTLKIQRTQQEDSAVYLCASSLVRLAGVDTQYFGPGTRLTVL.

The CDR3 DNA sequence: TGTGCCAGTAGTATCTTTGGTGGCGGGAGGGGATCGAACACCGGGGAGCTGTTTTTT. The encoded protein is CASSIFGGGRGSNTGELFF. The chain carries TRBV19 and TRBJ2-2; TRBD2 matches at 9 bases. Germline values: CDR1 LNHDA, CDR2 SQIVND (reference sequence). V lost 3 bases, J lost 0 bases, and 11 bases stayed unmatched. The CDR3 sequence is 19 residues long.

This sequence joins TRBV11-2 and TRBJ1-1, with D possibly TRBD1 on 5 matching bases. There are 14 residues in the CDR3. CDR1 SGHAT and CDR2 FQNNGV come from the germline V gene. Trimming removed 1 base from V and 8 bases from J, with 14 bases in between. This chain's CDR3 is CASSLGLRGGEAFF. Written as DNA, the CDR3 is TGTGCCAGCAGCTTAGGGCTGAGGGGAGGAGAAGCTTTCTTT.

The chain carries TRBV19 and TRBJ2-7; D might be TRBD1 (6 bases). Trimming took 3 bases from V and 1 from J, leaving 13 bases between them. CDR3 length: 15 residues. Looked up from germline, CDR1 is LNHDA and CDR2 is SQIVND (reference sequence). CDR3 protein: CASSISGTNSYEQYF. CDR3 nucleotides: TGTGCCAGTAGTATTTCCGGGACAAATTCCTACGAGCAGTACTTC.

CDR3 coding DNA: TGTGCCAGCAGTCCTCTAGCAGGGGACGGCTATGGCTACACCTTC. Protein: CASSPLAGDGYGYTF. The rearrangement joins TRBV27 to TRBJ1-2; tentatively, D is TRBD1 (6 bases). The CDR3 has 15 amino acids. Germline V lookup: CDR1 MNHEY, CDR2 SMNVEV (reference sequence). V lost 5 bases, J lost 4 bases, and 17 bases lay in between.

This chain joins TRBV12-3 or TRBV12-4 and TRBJ2-7; maybe TRBD1 (5 bases). V lost 1 base and J 3 bases, leaving 7 bases between the germline ends. The CDR3 extends over 13 amino acids. CDR3 protein: CASSLGQGYEQYF. DNA for the CDR3: TGTGCCAGCAGTTTAGGGCAGGGCTACGAGCAGTACTTC.

The gene calls are TRBV4-1 and TRBJ2-3; a weak D match, TRBD2 (6 bases). Germline values: CDR1 MGHRA, CDR2 YSYEKL. The length of the CDR3 is 16 residues. Trimming removed 0 bases at V and 0 bases at J, with 10 bases between. The CDR3 region is CASSQDGGVSTDTQYF. The CDR3 DNA follows: TGCGCCAGCAGCCAAGATGGCGGGGTCAGCACAGATACGCAGTATTTT.

The chain joins TRBV18 to TRBJ2-3; 7 positions agree with TRBD1. The germline V gene has CDR1 KGHSH and CDR2 LQKENI. Trimming took 3 bases from V and 0 from J; bases not matched to a gene: 6. This CDR3 has 16 amino acids. CDR3 bases: TGTGCCAGCTCACCCGACAGGGACCGGAGCACAGATACGCAGTATTTT. This gives the protein CASSPDRDRSTDTQYF.

This clone was recorded a few times. The V gene is TRBV6-2 or TRBV6-3, the J gene TRBJ2-5; D gene unclear. The V and J ends lost 0 bases and 3 bases respectively, with 5 bases between them. CDR1 and CDR2 from the germline V gene are MNHEY and SVGEGT. The CDR3 has 13 amino acids. The CDR3 region has the DNA TGTGCCAGCAGTTACTCCCCCGAAGAGACCCAGTACTTC. Its translation is CASSYSPEETQYF.

This chain connects TRBV4-3 to TRBJ1-2; TRBD1 might be the D (6 bases). V was clipped by 1 base and J by 5 bases, with 14 bases between them. The CDR3 is 15 residues long. Germline CDR1 and CDR2: LGHNA and YSLEER. CDR3 coding DNA: TGCGCCAGCAGCCAAGCTTGGACAGAAGAATATGGCTACACCTTC. As protein: CASSQAWTEEYGYTF.

The rearrangement links TRBV11-2 to TRBJ2-7; D might be TRBD2 (6 bases). The CDR3 runs 14 residues. The germline V and J ends were trimmed by 1 base and 6 bases, with 13 bases remaining between them. Germline lookup yields CDR1 SGHAT and CDR2 FQNNGV. DNA of the CDR3: TGTGCCAGCAGCTTAGCGGGAGCACCCCGCGAGCAGTACTTC. This codes for CASSLAGAPREQYF.

The chain joins TRBV3-1 (or the pseudogene TRBV3-2) to TRBJ1-1; TRBD1 agrees at 9 bases. Trimming removed 4 bases from V and 3 bases from J; junction bases left unmatched: 3. The CDR3 spans 14 residues. Germline V gene data show CDR1 as LGHDT and CDR2 as YNNKEL (reference sequence). CDR3 DNA sequence: TGTGCCAGCAGCCTCGGGACAGGGTACACTGAAGCTTTCTTT. Residues: CASSLGTGYTEAFF.

The chain uses TRBV2 and TRBJ2-1; D is possibly TRBD1 (6 bases). V lost 4 bases to trimming and J lost 7 bases, with 14 bases between them. Germline V gives CDR1 SNHLY, CDR2 FYNNEI. The CDR3 runs 14 residues. CDR3 sequence: CASSVQGRRNEQFF. The DNA for the CDR3 is TGTGCCAGCAGTGTACAGGGAAGACGAAATGAGCAGTTCTTC.

The chain employs TRBV7-9 and TRBJ1-1; 7 bases map to TRBD1. This CDR3 is built from 13 residues. Germline V gene data show CDR1 as SEHNR and CDR2 as FQNEAQ (reference sequence). V was pared by 5 bases and J by 6 bases, with 6 bases of the junction left unmatched. The CDR3 DNA is TGTGCCAGCAGCCGGACGGACAGGTCTGAAGCTTTCTTT. Protein product: CASSRTDRSEAFF.

The sample holds one count of this clone. The chain has TRBV6-5 and TRBJ2-1; D is ambiguous. Trimming removed 4 bases from V and 8 bases from J, with 12 bases in between. The CDR3 loop spans 13 amino acids. Germline V gives CDR1 MNHEY, CDR2 SVGAGI. CDR3 residues: CASSSSGSHEQFF. The CDR3 bases are TGTGCCAGCAGTTCCTCAGGTAGCCATGAGCAGTTCTTC.

The chain employs TRBV7-3 and TRBJ1-6; the D is unclear. From germline, CDR1 is SGHTA and CDR2 FQGTGA. CDR3 length equals 13 residues. V was pared by 6 bases and J by 13 bases, with 16 bases between. CDR3 loop: CASSNSRLGPLHF. The DNA for the CDR3 is TGTGCCAGCAGTAACAGCCGGTTGGGTCCCCTCCACTTT.

The rearrangement joins TRBV2 to TRBJ2-1, with 7 positions matching TRBD1. The germline V gene encodes CDR1 SNHLY and CDR2 FYNNEI. V lost 4 bases, J lost 6 bases, and 6 bases stayed unmatched. The CDR3 consists of 14 residues. The CDR3 coding sequence is TGTGCCAGCAGTGCGACAGGGTTTTTCAATGAGCAGTTCTTC. Protein sequence: CASSATGFFNEQFF. Using reference TRBV2 and TRBJ2-1 for the parts outside the CDR3, the full variable domain is EPEVTQTPSHQVTQMGQEVILRCVPISNHLYFYWYRQILGQKVEFLVSFYNNEISEKSEIFDDQFSVERPDGSNFTLKIRSTKLEDSAMYFCASSATGFFNEQFFGPGTRLTVL.

V is TRBV23-1 and J is TRBJ2-3, with D hard to call. TRBV23-1 is an ORF for which the function is uncertain. V lost 0 bases, J lost 4 bases, and 17 bases lay in between. The CDR3 runs to 17 residues. Here the CDR3 reads CASSQSIEDARPDTQYF. The CDR3, as DNA: TGCGCCAGCAGTCAATCAATCGAGGATGCTAGGCCAGATACGCAGTATTTT.

This sequence joins TRBV10-3 and TRBJ1-1; 8 positions agree with TRBD1. Germline loops: CDR1 ENHRY, CDR2 SYGVKD. V trimming: 0 bases; J trimming: 10 bases; junction bases outside the gene matches: 4. This CDR3 has 13 residues. The CDR3, as DNA: TGTGCCATCAGTGAGTCGCTTGGGACAGGAGCTTTCTTT. Encoded protein: CAISESLGTGAFF.

V usage is TRBV5-4 and J usage is TRBJ1-2, with 9 bases aligning to TRBD1. With V trimmed by 3 bases and J by 5 bases, 8 bases remained unmatched. This CDR3 comprises 15 residues. CDR1 and CDR2 (germline): SGHNT, YYREEE (reference sequence). The CDR3 bases are TGTGCCAGCAGCTCCCGGGACAGGGAAGGTTATGGCTACACCTTC. It is translated as CASSSRDREGYGYTF.